The sequence of this TCR beta chain was determined in a study of CD8 T cells in ankylosing spondylitis. In regard to this clonotype: Its antigen is unknown.

Study results and limitations: Relatively scarce in peripheral blood, disease-linked clones were CD8+.

Libraries for TCR beta were made by quantitative 5'-RACE with molecular barcodes. MiXCR, run by TCRdb on the 5' RACE reads, gives a single entry per CDR3 protein. The sample includes around 340,000 distinct CDR3 sequences, 20% of them seen just once. The source material was blood, either unsorted or a sorted T cell fraction (not recorded which). This clonotype originated in a male donor with ankylosing spondylitis or in good health (not recorded which).

CDR3 bases: TGTGCCAGCAGTTACACCACCGGGGTCAAGGGTGAGACCCAGTACTTC. This codes for CASSYTTGVKGETQYF. The chain combines TRBV6-5 with TRBJ2-5; tentative D call: TRBD2 (5 bases). The CDR3 is 16 residues long. Germline V gives CDR1 MNHEY, CDR2 SVGAGI. V lost 2 bases and J 5 bases, leaving 18 bases between the germline ends.